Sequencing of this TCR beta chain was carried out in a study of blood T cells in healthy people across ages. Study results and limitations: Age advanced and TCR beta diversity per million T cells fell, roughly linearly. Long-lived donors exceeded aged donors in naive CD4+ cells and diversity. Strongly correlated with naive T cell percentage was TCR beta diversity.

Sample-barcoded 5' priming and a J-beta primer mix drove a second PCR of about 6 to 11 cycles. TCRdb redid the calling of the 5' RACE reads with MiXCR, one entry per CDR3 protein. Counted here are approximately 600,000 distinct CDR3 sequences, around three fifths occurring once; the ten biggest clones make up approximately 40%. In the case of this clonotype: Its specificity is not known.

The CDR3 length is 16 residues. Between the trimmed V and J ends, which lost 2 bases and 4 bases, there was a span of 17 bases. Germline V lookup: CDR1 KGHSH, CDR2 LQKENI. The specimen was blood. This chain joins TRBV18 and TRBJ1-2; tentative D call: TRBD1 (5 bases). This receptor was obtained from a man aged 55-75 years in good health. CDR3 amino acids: CASSPNTGRAPYGYTF. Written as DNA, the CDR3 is TGTGCCAGCTCACCAAACACAGGACGGGCGCCCTATGGCTACACCTTC.